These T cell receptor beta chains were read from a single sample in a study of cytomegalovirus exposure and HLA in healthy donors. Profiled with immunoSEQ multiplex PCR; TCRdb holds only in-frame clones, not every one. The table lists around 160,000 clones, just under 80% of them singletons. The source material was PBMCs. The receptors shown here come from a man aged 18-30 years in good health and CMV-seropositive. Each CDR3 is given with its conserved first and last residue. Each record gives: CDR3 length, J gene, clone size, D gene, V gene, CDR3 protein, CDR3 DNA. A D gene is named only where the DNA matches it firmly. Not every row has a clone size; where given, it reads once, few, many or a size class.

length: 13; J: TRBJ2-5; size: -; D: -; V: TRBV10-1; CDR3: CASSEGQQETQYF; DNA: TGCGCCAGCAGTGAAGGACAGCAAGAGACCCAGTACTTC
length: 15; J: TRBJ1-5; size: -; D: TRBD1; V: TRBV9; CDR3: CASIGTGVYNQPQHF; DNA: TGTGCCAGCATCGGGACAGGCGTATACAATCAGCCCCAGCATTTT
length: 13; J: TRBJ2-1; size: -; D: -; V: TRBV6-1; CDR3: CASSLQGYNEQFF; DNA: TGTGCCAGCAGCCTACAGGGATACAATGAGCAGTTCTTC
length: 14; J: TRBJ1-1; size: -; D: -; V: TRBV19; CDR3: CASSEDRNDPRAFF; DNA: TGTGCCAGTAGTGAAGACAGGAATGATCCTCGGGCTTTCTTT
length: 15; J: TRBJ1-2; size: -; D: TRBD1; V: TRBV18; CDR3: CASSPPGTELRGYTF; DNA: TGTGCCAGCTCACCACCCGGGACAGAGCTTAGGGGCTACACCTTC
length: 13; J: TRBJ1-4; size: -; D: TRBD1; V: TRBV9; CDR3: CASSVRQGEKLFF; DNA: TGTGCCAGCAGCGTTAGACAGGGGGAAAAACTGTTTTTT
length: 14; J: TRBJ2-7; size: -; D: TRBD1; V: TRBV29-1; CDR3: CSAGYGQGIREQYF; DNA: TGCAGCGCTGGGTATGGACAGGGGATTCGGGAGCAGTACTTC
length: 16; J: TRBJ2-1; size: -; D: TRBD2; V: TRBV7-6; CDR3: CASSPTWGRAANEQFF; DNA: TGTGCCAGCAGCCCGACGTGGGGGAGGGCCGCCAATGAGCAGTTCTTC
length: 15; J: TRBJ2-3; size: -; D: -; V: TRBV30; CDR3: CAWSVSAGFVDTQYF; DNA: TGTGCCTGGAGTGTAAGCGCAGGGTTTGTAGATACGCAGTATTTT
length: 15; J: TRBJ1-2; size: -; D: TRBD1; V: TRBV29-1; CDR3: CSTDPGQTHNYGYTF; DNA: TGCAGCACCGATCCGGGACAGACACATAACTATGGCTACACCTTC
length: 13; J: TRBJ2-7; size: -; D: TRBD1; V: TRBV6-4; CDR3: CASSSGTGTEQYF; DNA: TGTGCCAGCAGTTCCGGGACAGGGACCGAGCAGTACTTC
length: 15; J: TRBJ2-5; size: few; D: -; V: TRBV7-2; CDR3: CASSLGVGARETQYF; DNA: TGTGCCAGCAGCTTAGGAGTTGGAGCGAGGGAGACCCAGTACTTC
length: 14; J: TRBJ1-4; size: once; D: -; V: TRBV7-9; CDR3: CASSLDSAGEKLFF; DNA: TGTGCCAGCAGTCTGGACAGTGCGGGTGAAAAACTGTTTTTT
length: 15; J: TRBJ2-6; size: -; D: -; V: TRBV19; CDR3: CASSEFMSGANVLTF; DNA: TGTGCCAGTAGTGAGTTTATGTCTGGGGCCAACGTCCTGACTTTC
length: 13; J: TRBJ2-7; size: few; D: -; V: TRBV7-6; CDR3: CASTPGLSYEQYF; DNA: TGTGCCAGCACCCCGGGACTGTCCTACGAGCAGTACTTC
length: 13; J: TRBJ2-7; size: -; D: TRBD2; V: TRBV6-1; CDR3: CASRGLAGVEQYF; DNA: TGTGCCAGCAGGGGACTAGCGGGAGTCGAGCAGTACTTC
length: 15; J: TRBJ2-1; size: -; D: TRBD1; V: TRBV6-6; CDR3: CASSQSGTGYNEQFF; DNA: TGTGCCAGCAGCCAATCCGGGACAGGGTACAATGAGCAGTTCTTC
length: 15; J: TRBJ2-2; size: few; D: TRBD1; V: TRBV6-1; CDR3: CASSADRANTGELFF; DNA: TGTGCCAGCAGTGCGGACAGGGCGAACACCGGGGAGCTGTTTTTT
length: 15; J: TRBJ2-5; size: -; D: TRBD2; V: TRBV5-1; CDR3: CASSRVGLAEETQYF; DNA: TGCGCCAGCAGCCGCGTTGGACTAGCGGAAGAGACCCAGTACTTC
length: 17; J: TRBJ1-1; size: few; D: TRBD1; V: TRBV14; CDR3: CASSHPGTGVQNTEAFF; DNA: TGTGCCAGCAGCCATCCCGGGACAGGGGTACAGAACACTGAAGCTTTCTTT
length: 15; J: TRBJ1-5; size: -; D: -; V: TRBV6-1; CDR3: CASSEFQGFNQPQHF; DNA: TGTGCCAGCAGTGAGTTTCAGGGGTTTAATCAGCCCCAGCATTTT
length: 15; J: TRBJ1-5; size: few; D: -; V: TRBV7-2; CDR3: CASSLADRLNQPQHF; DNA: TGTGCCAGCAGCTTAGCGGACAGACTAAATCAGCCCCAGCATTTT
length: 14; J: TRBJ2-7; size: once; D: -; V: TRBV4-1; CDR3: CASSQDLSHYEQYF; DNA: TGCGCCAGCAGCCAAGATCTGAGCCACTACGAGCAGTACTTC
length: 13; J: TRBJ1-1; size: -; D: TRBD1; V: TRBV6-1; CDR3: CASRDRGNTEAFF; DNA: TGTGCCAGCAGGGACAGGGGGAACACTGAAGCTTTCTTT
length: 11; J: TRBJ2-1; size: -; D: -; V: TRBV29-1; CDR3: CSVTTPSEQFF; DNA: TGCAGCGTTACGACACCCTCTGAGCAGTTCTTC
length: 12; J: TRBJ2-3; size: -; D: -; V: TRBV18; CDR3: CASSKGVAAEYF; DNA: TGTGCCAGCTCCAAGGGGGTCGCGGCCGAGTATTTT
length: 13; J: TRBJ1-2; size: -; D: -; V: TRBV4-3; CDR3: CASSQDISYGYTF; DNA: TGCGCCAGCAGCCAAGATATTTCCTATGGCTACACCTTC
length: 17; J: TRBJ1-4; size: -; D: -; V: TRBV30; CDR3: CAWSGEFPGSTNEKLFF; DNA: TGTGCCTGGAGTGGAGAATTCCCAGGATCAACTAATGAAAAACTGTTTTTT
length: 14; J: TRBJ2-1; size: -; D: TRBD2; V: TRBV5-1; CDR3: CASSLSGGINEQFF; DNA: TGCGCCAGCAGCTTGAGCGGGGGCATCAATGAGCAGTTCTTC
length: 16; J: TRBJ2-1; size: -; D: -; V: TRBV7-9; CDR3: CASSLAQSRGNNEQFF; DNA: TGTGCCAGCAGCTTAGCCCAAAGCAGAGGGAACAATGAGCAGTTCTTC
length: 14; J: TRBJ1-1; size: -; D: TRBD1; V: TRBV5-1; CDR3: CASSLQHPTGGAFF; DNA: TGCGCCAGCAGCTTACAACATCCGACAGGGGGAGCTTTCTTT
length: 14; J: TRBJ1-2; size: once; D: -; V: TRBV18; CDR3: CASSPGGAQNGYTF; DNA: TGTGCCAGCTCACCTGGGGGGGCGCAGAATGGCTACACCTTC
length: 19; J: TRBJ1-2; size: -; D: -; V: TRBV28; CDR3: CASSSSSGLQGTGVYGYTF; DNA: TGTGCCAGCAGTTCCAGTTCGGGACTACAGGGTACTGGGGTCTATGGCTACACCTTC
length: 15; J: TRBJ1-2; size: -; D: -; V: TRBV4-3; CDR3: CASSQDRGQNYGYTF; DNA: TGCGCCAGCAGCCAAGATAGAGGACAAAACTATGGCTACACCTTC
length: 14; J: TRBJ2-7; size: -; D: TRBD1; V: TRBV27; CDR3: CASSLPGQGAKQYF; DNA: TGTGCCAGCAGTTTACCGGGACAGGGGGCAAAGCAGTACTTC
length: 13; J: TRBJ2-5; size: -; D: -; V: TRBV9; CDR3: CASSGPEAETQYF; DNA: TGTGCCAGCAGCGGACCCGAGGCCGAGACCCAGTACTTC
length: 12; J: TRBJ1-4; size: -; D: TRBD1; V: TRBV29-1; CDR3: CSVGQENEKLFF; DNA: TGCAGCGTAGGACAGGAGAATGAAAAACTGTTTTTT
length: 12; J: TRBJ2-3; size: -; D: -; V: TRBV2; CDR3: CASSEGQGTQYF; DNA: TGTGCCAGCAGTGAAGGGCAGGGGACGCAGTATTTT
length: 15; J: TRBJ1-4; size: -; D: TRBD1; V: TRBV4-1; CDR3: CASSRVGTGVEKLFF; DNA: TGCGCCAGCAGCCGCGTGGGGACAGGGGTGGAAAAACTGTTTTTT
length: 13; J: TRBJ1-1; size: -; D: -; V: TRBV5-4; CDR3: CASSLTPGTEAFF; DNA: TGTGCCAGCAGCTTAACCCCGGGCACTGAAGCTTTCTTT
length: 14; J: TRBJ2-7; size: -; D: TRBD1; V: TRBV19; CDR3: CASSTPDRSYEQYF; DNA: TGTGCCAGTAGTACCCCGGACAGGAGCTACGAGCAGTACTTC
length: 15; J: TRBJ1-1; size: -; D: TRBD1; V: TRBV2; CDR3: CANQRRGRSLTEAFF; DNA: TGTGCCAACCAACGCAGGGGGCGAAGCCTGACTGAAGCTTTCTTT
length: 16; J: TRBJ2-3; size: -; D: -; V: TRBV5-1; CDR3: CASSSLAGFSTDTQYF; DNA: TGCGCCAGCAGCTCGCTCGCGGGTTTTAGCACAGATACGCAGTATTTT
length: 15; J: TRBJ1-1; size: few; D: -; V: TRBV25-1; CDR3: CASSEEGILNTEAFF; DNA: TGTGCCAGCAGTGAAGAGGGCATCCTGAACACTGAAGCTTTCTTT
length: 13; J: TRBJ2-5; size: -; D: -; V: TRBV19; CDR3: CASSIGDSQTQYF; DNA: TGTGCCAGTAGTATCGGGGACTCTCAGACCCAGTACTTC
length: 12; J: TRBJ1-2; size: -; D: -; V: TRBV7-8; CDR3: CASSQLNYGYTF; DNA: TGTGCCAGCAGCCAACTAAACTATGGCTACACCTTC
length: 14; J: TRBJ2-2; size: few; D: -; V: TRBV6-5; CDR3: CASSPVLLAGELFF; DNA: TGTGCCAGCAGCCCCGTATTACTGGCCGGGGAGCTGTTTTTT
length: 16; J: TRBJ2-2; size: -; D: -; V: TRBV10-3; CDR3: CAIGLDPSADTGELFF; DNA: TGTGCCATCGGTCTCGACCCCTCGGCGGACACCGGGGAGCTGTTTTTT
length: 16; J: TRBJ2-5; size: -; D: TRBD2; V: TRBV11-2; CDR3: CASSLFLAGGLEGQYF; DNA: TGTGCCAGCAGCTTATTCTTAGCGGGAGGGCTCGAGGGCCAGTACTTC
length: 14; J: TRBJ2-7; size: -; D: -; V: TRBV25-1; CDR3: CASRGTASSYEQYF; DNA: TGTGCCAGCCGCGGGACAGCGAGCTCCTACGAGCAGTACTTC
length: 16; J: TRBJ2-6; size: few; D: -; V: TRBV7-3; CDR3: CASSPMTGSGANVLTF; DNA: TGTGCCAGCAGCCCTATGACTGGGTCTGGGGCCAACGTCCTGACTTTC
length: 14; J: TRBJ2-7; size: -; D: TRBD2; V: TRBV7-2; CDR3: CASSRTSGRGEQYF; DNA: TGTGCCAGCAGCAGAACTAGCGGGAGGGGAGAGCAGTACTTC
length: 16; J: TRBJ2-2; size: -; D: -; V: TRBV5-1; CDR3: CASSLGRLAGTGELFF; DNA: TGCGCCAGCAGCTTGGGGAGATTGGCCGGCACCGGGGAGCTGTTTTTT
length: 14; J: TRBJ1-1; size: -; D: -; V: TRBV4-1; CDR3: CASSQLQGDTEAFF; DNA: TGCGCCAGCAGCCAATTGCAAGGAGACACTGAAGCTTTCTTT
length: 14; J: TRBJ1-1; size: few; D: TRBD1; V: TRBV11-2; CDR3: CASSRTGSGTEAFF; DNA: TGTGCCAGCAGCCGGACAGGGTCGGGCACTGAAGCTTTCTTT